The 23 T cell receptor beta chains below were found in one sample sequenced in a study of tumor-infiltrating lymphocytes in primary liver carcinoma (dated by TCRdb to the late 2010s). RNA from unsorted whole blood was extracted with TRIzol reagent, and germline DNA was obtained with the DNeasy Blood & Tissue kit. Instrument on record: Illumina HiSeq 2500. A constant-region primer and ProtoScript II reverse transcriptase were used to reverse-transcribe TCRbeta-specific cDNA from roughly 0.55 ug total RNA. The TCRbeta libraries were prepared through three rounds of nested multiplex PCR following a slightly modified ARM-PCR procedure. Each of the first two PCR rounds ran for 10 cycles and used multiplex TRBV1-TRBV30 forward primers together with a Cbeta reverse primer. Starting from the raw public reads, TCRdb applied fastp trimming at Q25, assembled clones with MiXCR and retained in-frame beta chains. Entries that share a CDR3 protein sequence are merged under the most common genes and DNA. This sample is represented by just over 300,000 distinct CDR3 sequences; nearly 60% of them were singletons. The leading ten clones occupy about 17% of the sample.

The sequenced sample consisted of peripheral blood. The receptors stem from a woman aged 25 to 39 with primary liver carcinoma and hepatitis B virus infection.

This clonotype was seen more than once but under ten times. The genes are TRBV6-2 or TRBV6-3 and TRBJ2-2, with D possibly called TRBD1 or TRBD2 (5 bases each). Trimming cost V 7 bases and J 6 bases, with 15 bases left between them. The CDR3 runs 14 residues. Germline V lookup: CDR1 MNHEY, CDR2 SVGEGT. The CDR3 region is CASTPTGGPGELFF. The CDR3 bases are TGTGCCAGCACCCCCACTGGGGGTCCCGGGGAGCTGTTTTTT.

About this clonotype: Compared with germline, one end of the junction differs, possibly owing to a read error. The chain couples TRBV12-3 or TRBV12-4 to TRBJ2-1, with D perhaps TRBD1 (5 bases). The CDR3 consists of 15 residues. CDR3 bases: TGTGCTAGCAGTTTAAGGGGATTGGTCGACAATGAGCAGTTCTTC. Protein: CASSLRGLVDNEQFF.

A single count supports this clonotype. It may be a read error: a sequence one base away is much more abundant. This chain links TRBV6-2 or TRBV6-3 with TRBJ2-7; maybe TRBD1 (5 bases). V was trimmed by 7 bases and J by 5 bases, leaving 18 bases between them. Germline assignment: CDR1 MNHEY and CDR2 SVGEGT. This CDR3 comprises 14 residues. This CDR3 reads CASTSQRQSNEQYF. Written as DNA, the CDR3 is TGTGCCAGCACCTCCCAACGACAGTCCAACGAGCAGTACTTC.

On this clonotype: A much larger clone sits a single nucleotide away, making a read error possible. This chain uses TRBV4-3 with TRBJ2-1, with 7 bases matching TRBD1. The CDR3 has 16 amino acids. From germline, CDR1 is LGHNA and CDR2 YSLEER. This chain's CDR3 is CASSSAAGGAYNEQLF. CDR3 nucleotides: TGCGCCAGCAGCTCTGCTGCAGGGGGAGCCTACAATGAGCAGTTGTTC.

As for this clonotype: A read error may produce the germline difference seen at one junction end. The CDR3 loop reads CASRLRGVKDIQYF. DNA for the CDR3: TGTGCCAGCAGGTTAAGGGGCGTCAAAGACATTCAGTACTTC. The chain employs TRBV11-1 and TRBJ2-4; perhaps TRBD1 as D (5 bases). The CDR3 contains 14 residues. Per the germline V gene, CDR1 is SGHAT and CDR2 is FQDESV (reference sequence).

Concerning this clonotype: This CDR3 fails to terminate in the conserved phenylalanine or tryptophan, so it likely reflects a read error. This CDR3 is CASSEKGLVTEAFI. The CDR3 DNA reads TGTGCCAGCAGTGAGAAGGGGCTGGTCACTGAAGCTTTCATT. The chain has TRBV25-1 and TRBJ1-1; D perhaps matches TRBD1 (5 bases). Looked up from germline, CDR1 is MGHDK and CDR2 is SYGVNS. The CDR3 is 14 residues long. With 3 bases removed from V and 4 bases from J, the gap between germline ends came to 12 bases.

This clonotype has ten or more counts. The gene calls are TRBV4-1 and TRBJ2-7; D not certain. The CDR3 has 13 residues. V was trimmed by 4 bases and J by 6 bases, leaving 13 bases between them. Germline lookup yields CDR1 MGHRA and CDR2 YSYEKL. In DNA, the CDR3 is TGCGCCAGCAGCCGAGAGACCTTCTCCGAGCAGTACTTC. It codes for CASSRETFSEQYF.

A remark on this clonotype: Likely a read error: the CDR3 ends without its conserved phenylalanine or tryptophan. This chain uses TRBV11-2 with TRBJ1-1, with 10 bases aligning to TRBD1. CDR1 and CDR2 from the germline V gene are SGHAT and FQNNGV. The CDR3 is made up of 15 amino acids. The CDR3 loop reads CPSSTEGTGETEAFY. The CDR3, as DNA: TGTCCCAGCAGCACCGAGGGGACAGGGGAGACTGAAGCTTTCTAT.

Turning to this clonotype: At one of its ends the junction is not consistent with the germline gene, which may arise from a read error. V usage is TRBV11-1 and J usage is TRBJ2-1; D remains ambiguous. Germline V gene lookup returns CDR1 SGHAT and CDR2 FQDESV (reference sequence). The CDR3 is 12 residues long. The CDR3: CASSLEPNEQSF. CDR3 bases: TGTGCCAGTAGCCTGGAACCCAATGAGCAGTCCTTC. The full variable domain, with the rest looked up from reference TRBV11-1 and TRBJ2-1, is EAEVAQSPRYKITEKSQAVAFWCDPISGHATLYWYRQILGQGPELLVQFQDESVVDDSQLPKDRFSAERLKGVDSTLKIQPAELGDSAMYLCASSLEPNEQSFGPGTRLTVL.

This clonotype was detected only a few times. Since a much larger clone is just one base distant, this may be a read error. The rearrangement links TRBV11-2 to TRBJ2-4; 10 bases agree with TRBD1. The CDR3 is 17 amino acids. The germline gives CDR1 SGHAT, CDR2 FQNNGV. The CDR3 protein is CVSLGQGLRGAKNIQYF. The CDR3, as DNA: TGTGTCAGCCTGGGACAGGGGTTAAGGGGGGCCAAAAACATTCAGTACTTC.

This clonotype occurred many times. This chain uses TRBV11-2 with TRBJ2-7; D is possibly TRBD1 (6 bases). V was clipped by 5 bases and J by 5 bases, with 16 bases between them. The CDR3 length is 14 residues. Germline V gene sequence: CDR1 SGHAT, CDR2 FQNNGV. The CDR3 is CASSPPTGIHEQYF. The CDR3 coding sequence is TGTGCCAGCAGCCCGCCTACAGGGATCCACGAGCAGTACTTC.

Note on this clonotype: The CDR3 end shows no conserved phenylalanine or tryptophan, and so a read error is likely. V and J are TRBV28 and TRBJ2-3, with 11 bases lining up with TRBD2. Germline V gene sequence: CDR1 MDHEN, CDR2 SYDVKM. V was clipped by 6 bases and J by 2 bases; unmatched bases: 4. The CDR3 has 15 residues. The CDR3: CASSGSGRVTDTQYY. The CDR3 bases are TGTGCCAGCAGCGGTAGCGGGAGGGTCACAGATACGCAGTATTAT.

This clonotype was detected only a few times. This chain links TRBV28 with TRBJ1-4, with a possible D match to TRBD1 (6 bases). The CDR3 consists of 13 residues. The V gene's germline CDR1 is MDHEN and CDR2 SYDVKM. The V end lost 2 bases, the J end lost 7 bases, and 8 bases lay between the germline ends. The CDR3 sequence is CASSLRTVEKLFF. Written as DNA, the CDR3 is TGTGCCAGCAGTTTAAGGACAGTTGAAAAACTGTTTTTT.

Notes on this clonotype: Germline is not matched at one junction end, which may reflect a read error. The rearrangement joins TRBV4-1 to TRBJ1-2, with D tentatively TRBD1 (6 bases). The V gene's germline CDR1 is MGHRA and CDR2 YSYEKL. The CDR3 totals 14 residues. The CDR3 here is CTSSANQGNYGYTF. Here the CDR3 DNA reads TGCACCAGCAGCGCGAACCAGGGGAACTATGGCTACACCTTC.

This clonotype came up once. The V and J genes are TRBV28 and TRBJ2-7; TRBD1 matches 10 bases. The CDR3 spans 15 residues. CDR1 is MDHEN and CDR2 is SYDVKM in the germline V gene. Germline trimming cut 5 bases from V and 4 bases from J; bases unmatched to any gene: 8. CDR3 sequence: CASSVDRGISYEQYF. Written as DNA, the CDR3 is TGTGCCAGCAGTGTGGACAGGGGGATTTCATACGAGCAGTACTTC.

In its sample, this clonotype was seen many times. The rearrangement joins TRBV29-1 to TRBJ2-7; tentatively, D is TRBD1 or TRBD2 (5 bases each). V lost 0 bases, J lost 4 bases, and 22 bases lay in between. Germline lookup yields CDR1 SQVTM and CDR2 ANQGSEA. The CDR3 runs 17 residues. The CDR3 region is CSVEDHAPRGTHYEQYF. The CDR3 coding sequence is TGCAGCGTTGAAGATCACGCCCCGAGAGGGACGCATTACGAGCAGTACTTC.

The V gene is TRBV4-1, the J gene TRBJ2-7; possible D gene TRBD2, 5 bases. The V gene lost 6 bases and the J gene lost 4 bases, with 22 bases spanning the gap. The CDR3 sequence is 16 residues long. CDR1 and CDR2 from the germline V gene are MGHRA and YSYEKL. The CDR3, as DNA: TGCGCCAGCAGTCCCTCATATAGAACGGGGTCATACGAGCAGTACTTC. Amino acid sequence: CASSPSYRTGSYEQYF.

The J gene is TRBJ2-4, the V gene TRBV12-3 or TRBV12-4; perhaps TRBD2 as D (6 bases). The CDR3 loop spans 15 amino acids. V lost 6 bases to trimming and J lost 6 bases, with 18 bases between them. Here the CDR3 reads CASSPTWTNGNIQYF. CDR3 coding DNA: TGTGCCAGCAGCCCAACATGGACTAACGGAAACATTCAGTACTTC.

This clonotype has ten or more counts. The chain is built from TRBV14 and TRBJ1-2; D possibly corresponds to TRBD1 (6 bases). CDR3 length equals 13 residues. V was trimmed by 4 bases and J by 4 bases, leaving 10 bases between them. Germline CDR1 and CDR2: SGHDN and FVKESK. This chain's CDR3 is CASSLGQIYGYTF. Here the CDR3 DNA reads TGTGCCAGCAGCCTCGGACAGATCTATGGCTACACCTTC.

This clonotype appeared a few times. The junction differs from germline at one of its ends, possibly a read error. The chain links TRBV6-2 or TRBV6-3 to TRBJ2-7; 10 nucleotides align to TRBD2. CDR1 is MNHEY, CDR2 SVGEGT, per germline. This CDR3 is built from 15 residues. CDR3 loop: CAGSSPGLANYEQYF. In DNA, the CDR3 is TGTGCCGGCAGTTCCCCGGGACTAGCGAACTACGAGCAGTACTTC.

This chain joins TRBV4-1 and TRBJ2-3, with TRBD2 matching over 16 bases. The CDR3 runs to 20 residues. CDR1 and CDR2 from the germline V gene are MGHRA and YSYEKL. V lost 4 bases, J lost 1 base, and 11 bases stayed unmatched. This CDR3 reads CASSPGTSGRGWGGTDTQYF. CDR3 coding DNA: TGCGCCAGCAGCCCTGGGACTAGCGGGAGGGGATGGGGAGGCACAGATACGCAGTATTTT.

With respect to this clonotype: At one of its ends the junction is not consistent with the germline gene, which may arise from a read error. The DNA of the CDR3 is TGTCCCAGCAGTCCGGGACTAGACACCGGGGAGCTGTTTTTT. This encodes CPSSPGLDTGELFF. This sequence joins TRBV12-3 or TRBV12-4 and TRBJ2-2; 8 bases fit TRBD2. The CDR3 extends over 14 amino acids.

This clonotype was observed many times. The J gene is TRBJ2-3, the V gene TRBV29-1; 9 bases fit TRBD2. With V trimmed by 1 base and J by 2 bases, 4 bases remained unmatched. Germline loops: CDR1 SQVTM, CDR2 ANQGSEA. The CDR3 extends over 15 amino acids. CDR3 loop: CSVEVLAGTTDTQYF. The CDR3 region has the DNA TGCAGCGTTGAAGTCCTAGCGGGGACCACAGATACGCAGTATTTT.